Listed below are T cell receptor beta chains from one sample, sequenced in a study of blood T cells in healthy people across ages. TCRdb reprocessed the 5' RACE reads with MiXCR, giving one entry per CDR3 protein. Found here are a few hundred thousand distinct CDR3 sequences, roughly half of them singletons; the top ten hold about 54%. Material: blood. The receptors here all came from a man between 60 and 75 years old in good health. The conserved cysteine and the conserved F or W are not part of the CDR3 here.

cdr3_aa | j_call | v_call
AIRPGGTTDTQY | TRBJ2-3 | TRBV10-3
ASTPVPGLAGGRYNEQF | TRBJ2-1 | TRBV6-2/TRBV6-3
ASSPNRGLGANVLT | TRBJ2-6 | TRBV5-1
ASSPGTLNTDTQY | TRBJ2-3 | TRBV18
AWSVGGPYEQY | TRBJ2-7 | TRBV30
ASSPGYNEQF | TRBJ2-1 | TRBV6-5
ASKLTGYEQY | NA | TRBV12-3/TRBV12-4
SARGGRAHNEQF | TRBJ2-1 | TRBV20-1
SAAPLQRGYEQY | TRBJ2-7 | TRBV20-1
ASSTGTGKGFGKLF | TRBJ1-4 | TRBV6-6
ASSLDLRRGGTF | TRBJ2-1 | TRBV11-2
ASSIDSEQY | TRBJ2-7 | TRBV5-1
ASKVAGGLETQY | TRBJ2-5 | TRBV7-2
ASTEPGLESPLH | TRBJ1-6 | TRBV6-2/TRBV6-3
ASSQDPGTGELF | TRBJ2-2 | TRBV4-3
ASSLGAGNYGYT | TRBJ1-2 | TRBV12-3/TRBV12-4
ASSTRGARAKNIQY | TRBJ2-4 | TRBV6-5
ASSQDRPYEQY | TRBJ2-7 | TRBV3-1
ATSAGGTDTQY | TRBJ2-3 | TRBV24-1
ASSHTGGVSQPQH | TRBJ1-5 | TRBV3-1
ASRPTSGNEQF | TRBJ2-1 | TRBV6-5
ASMPGLAAYNEQF | TRBJ2-1 | TRBV6-5
ASKSPPVCGYT | TRBJ1-2 | TRBV6-1
ASSQERGHYEQY | TRBJ2-7 | TRBV4-2
ASSDPGCGYT | TRBJ1-2 | TRBV7-2
SASSGFLNTEAF | TRBJ1-1 | TRBV20-1
SARDNVGQGKDEQY | NA | TRBV20-1
ASSLNLAGDNEQF | TRBJ2-1 | TRBV7-3
SVERWETQY | TRBJ2-5 | TRBV29-1
ASSANRDYGYT | TRBJ1-2 | TRBV10-2
ASSASGSIYNEQF | TRBJ2-1 | TRBV12-3/TRBV12-4
SARDRLTGTYEQY | TRBJ2-7 | TRBV20-1